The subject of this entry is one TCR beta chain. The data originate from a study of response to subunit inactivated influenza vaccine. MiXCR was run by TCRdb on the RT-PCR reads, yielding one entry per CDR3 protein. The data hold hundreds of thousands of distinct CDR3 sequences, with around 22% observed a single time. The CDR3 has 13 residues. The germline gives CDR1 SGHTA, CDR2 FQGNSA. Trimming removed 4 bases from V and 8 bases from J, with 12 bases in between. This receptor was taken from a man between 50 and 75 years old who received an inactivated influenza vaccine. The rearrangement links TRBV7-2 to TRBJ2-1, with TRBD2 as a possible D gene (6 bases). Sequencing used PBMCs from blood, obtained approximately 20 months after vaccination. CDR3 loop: CASSWMTGDEQFF. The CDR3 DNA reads TGTGCCAGCAGCTGGATGACGGGAGATGAGCAGTTCTTC.